These T cell receptor beta chains were read from a single sample in a study of shared T cell receptors in the human thymus. Libraries were prepared by immunoSEQ multiplex PCR; TCRdb keeps only in-frame clonotypes and omits some of them. Among hundreds of thousands of clones listed, approximately 78% were seen once. These same data were also listed under a study on human thymus T cells.

The sample was thymocytes. The source is a boy in the first two years of life with a congenital heart defect. Each CDR3 is given with its conserved first and last residue. The D gene is left open where the match is weak.

CDR3aa,v_gene,d_gene
CAISAGSSGANVLTF,TRBV10-3,-
CASSRDKANTEAFF,TRBV5-1,-
CASSLGATTRRGETQYF,TRBV11-2,-
CASSLQETQYF,TRBV18,-
CAWSVPRAGPSTNQPQHF,TRBV30,-
CASSWRGPGELNTEAFF,TRBV5-4,TRBD1
CASSRTGVVGYTF,TRBV7-9,TRBD1
CASSLPLWDRSYGYTF,TRBV7-9,TRBD1
CASSEAGGPLPYEQYF,TRBV2,TRBD1
CASSPYRGGMNTEAFF,TRBV7-9,TRBD1
CASSEGSGLATDTQYF,TRBV6-1,TRBD2
CASSLWDRSETQYF,TRBV5-4,TRBD1